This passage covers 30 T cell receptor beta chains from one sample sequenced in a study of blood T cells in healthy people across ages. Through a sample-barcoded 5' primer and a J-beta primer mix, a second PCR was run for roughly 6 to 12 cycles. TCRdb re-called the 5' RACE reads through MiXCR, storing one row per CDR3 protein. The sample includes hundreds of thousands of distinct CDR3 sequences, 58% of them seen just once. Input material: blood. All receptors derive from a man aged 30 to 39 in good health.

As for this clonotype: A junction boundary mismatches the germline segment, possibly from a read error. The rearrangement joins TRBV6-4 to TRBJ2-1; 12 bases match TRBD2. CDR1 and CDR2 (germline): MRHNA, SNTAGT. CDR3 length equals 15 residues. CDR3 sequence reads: CASSDSTSGSNEQFF. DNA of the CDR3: TGCGCCAGCAGTGACTCGACTAGCGGGAGCAATGAGCAGTTCTTC.

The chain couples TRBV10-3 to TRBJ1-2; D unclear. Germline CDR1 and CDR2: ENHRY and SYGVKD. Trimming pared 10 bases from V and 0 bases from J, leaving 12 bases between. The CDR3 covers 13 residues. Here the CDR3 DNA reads TGTGCCACCAAAACGGCGACTAACTATGGCTACACCTTC. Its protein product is CATKTATNYGYTF.

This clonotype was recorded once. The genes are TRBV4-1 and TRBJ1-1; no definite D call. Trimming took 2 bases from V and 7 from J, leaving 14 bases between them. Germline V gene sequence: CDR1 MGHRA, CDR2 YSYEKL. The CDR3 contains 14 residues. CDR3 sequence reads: CASSQPIIAYEAFF. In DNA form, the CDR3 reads TGCGCCAGCAGCCAACCGATTATAGCGTATGAAGCTTTCTTT.

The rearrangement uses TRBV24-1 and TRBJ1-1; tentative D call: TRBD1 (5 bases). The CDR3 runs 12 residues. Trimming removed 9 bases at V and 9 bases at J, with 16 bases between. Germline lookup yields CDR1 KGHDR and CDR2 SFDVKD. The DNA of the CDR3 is TGTGCCACCCGCGGCCTGGGGGGACAAGCTTTCTTT. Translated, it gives CATRGLGGQAFF.

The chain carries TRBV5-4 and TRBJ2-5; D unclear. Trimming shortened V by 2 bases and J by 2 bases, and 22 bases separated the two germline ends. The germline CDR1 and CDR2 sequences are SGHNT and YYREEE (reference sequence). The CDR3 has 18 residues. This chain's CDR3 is CASSFRFTRATLQETQYF. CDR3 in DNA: TGTGCCAGCAGCTTTCGGTTCACTCGAGCGACGCTACAAGAGACCCAGTACTTC.

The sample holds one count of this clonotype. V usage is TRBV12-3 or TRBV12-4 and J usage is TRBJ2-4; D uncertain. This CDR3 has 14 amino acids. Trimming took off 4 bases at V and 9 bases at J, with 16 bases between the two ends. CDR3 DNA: TGTGCCAGCAGTTCCACCCGTTATGCTGGCATTCAGTACTTC. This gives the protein CASSSTRYAGIQYF.

The CDR3: CASKTGGQPGETQYF. DNA of the CDR3: TGTGCCAGCAAAACCGGTGGCCAGCCAGGAGAGACCCAGTACTTC. The genes are TRBV27 and TRBJ2-5; the D is unclear. This CDR3 contains 15 residues. Germline V gene sequence: CDR1 MNHEY, CDR2 SMNVEV (reference sequence). Deletions cut 7 bases from V and 4 bases from J, with 19 bases between.

This CDR3 reads CASSYSSRLSYEQYF. CDR3 in DNA: TGTGCCAGCAGTTACTCGTCAAGACTCTCCTACGAGCAGTACTTC. The rearrangement joins TRBV6-2 or TRBV6-3 to TRBJ2-4; no reliable D call. The end of the DNA fits TRBJ2-7 better, so the J call may be wrong. The germline CDR1 and CDR2 sequences are MNHEY and SVGEGT. The CDR3 is 15 residues long.

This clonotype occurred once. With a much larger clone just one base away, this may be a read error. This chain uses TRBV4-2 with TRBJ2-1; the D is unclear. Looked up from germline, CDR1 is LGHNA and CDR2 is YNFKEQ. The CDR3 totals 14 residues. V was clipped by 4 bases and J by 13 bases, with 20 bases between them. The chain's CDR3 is CASSRDQSGETQFF. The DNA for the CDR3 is TGTGCCAGCAGCCGCGACCAAAGTGGAGAGACCCAGTTCTTC.

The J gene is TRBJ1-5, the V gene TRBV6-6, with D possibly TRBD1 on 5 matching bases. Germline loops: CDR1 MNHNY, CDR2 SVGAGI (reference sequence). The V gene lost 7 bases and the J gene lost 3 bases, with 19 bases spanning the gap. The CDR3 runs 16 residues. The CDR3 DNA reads TGTGCCAGCACCCAAAGAGAGGGGCCGTACAATCAGCCCCAGCATTTT. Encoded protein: CASTQREGPYNQPQHF.

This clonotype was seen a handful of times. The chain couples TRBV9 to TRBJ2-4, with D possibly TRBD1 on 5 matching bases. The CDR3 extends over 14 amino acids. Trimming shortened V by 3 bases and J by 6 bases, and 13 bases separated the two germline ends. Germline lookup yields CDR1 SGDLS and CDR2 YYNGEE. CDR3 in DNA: TGTGCCAGCAGCGCAGACCAGGGCCCAAACATTCAGTACTTC. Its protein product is CASSADQGPNIQYF.

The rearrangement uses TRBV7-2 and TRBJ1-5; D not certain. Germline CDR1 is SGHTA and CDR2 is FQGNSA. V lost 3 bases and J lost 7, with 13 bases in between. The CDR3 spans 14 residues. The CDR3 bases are TGTGCCAGCAGCTTGAGGCCCATTGGACAGCCCCAGCATTTT. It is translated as CASSLRPIGQPQHF.

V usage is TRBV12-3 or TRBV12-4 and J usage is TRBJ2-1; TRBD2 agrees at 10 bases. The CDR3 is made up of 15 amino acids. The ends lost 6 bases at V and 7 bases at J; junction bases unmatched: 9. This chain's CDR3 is CASRPASGRGNEQFF. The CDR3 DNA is TGTGCCAGCAGACCTGCTAGCGGGAGAGGTAATGAGCAGTTCTTC.

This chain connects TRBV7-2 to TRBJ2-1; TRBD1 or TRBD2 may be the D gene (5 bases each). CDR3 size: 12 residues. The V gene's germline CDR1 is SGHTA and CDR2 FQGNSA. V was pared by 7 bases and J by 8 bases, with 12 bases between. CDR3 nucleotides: TGTGCCAGCACCGGATCGGGGCATGAGCAGTTCTTC. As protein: CASTGSGHEQFF.

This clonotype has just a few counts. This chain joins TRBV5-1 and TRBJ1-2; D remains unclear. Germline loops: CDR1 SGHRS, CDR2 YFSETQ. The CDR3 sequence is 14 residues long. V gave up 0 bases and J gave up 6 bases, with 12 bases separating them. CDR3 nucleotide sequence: TGCGCCAGCAGCTTGGGAGGGTCCGGGAATGGCTACACCTTC. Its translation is CASSLGGSGNGYTF.

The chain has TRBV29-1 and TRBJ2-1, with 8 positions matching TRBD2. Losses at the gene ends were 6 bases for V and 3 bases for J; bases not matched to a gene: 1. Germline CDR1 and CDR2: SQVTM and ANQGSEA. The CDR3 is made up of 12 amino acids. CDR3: CSVSGSYNEQFF. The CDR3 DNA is TGCAGCGTGAGCGGGAGCTACAATGAGCAGTTCTTC.

The chain's CDR3 is CASSRDGDYEAFF. Here the CDR3 DNA reads TGTGCCAGCAGTCGGGACGGAGACTATGAAGCTTTCTTT. The rearrangement joins TRBV6-5 to TRBJ1-1; perhaps TRBD1 as D (5 bases). V was shortened by 5 bases and J by 7 bases, with 14 bases between the two germline ends. Germline CDR1 MNHEY, CDR2 SVGAGI. The CDR3 extends over 13 amino acids.

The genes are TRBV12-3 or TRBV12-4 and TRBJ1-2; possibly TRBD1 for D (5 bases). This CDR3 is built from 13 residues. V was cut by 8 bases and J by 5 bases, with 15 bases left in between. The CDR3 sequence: CASGVQGIYGYTF. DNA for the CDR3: TGTGCCAGCGGGGTCCAGGGTATATATGGCTACACCTTC.

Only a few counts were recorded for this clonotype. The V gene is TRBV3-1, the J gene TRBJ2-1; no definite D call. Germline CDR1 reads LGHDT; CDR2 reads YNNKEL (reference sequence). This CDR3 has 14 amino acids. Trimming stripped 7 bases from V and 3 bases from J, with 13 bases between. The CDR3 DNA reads TGTGCCAGCACCCCAGAGTGGAACTACAATGAGCAGTTCTTC. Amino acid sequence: CASTPEWNYNEQFF.

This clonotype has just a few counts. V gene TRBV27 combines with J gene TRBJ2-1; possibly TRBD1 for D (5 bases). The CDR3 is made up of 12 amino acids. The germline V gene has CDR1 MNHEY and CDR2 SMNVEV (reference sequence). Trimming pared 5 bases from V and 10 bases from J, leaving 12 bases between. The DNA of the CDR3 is TGTGCCAGCAGTCCAGGGATGGACGAGCAGTTCTTC. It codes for CASSPGMDEQFF.

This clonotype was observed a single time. The CDR3 bases are TGCAGTGCCAAGGGGTGGTCCGTGGATGAGCAGTTCTTC. This translates into CSAKGWSVDEQFF. The chain joins TRBV20-1 to TRBJ2-1; D perhaps matches TRBD1 (5 bases). The V end lost 6 bases, the J end lost 8 bases, and 17 bases lay between the germline ends. This CDR3 has 13 amino acids. The germline V gene encodes CDR1 DFQATT and CDR2 SNEGSKA (reference sequence).

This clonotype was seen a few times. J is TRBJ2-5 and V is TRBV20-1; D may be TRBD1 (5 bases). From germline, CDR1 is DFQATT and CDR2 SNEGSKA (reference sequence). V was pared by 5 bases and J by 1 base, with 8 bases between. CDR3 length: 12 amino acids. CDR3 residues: CSAARGQETQYF. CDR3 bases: TGCAGTGCTGCTAGGGGCCAAGAGACCCAGTACTTC.

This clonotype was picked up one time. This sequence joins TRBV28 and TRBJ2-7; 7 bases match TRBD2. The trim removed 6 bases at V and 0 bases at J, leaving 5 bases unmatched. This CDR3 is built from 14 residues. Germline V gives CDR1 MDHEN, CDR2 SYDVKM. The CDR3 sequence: CASRTGGNSYEQYF. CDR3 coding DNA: TGTGCCAGCAGAACCGGGGGGAACTCCTACGAGCAGTACTTC.

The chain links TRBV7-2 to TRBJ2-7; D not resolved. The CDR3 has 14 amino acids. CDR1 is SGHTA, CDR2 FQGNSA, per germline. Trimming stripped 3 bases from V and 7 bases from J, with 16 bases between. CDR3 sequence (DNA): TGTGCCAGCAGCTTCCAAAATAAACTGAGTGAGCAGTACTTC. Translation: CASSFQNKLSEQYF.

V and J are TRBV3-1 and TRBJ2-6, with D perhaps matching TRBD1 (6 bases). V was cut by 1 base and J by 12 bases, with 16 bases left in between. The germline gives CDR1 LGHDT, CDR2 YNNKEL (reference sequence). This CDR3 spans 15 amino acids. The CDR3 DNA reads TGTGCCAGCAGCCAAGGAAGAGGGGGTCTAATCGTCCTGACTTTC. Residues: CASSQGRGGLIVLTF.

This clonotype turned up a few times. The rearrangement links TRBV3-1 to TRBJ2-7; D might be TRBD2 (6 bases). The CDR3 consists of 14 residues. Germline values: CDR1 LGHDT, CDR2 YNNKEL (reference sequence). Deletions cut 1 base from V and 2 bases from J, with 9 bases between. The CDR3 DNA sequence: TGTGCCAGCAGCCAAGCGGGACTGCCCTACGAGCAGTACTTC. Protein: CASSQAGLPYEQYF.

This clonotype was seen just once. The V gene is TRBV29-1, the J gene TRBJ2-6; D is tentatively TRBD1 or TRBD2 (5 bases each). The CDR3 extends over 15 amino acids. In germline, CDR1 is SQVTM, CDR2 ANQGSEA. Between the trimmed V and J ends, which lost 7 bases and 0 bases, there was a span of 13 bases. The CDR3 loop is CSDGAASSGANVLTF. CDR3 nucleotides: TGCAGCGACGGGGCGGCTAGCTCTGGGGCCAACGTCCTGACTTTC.

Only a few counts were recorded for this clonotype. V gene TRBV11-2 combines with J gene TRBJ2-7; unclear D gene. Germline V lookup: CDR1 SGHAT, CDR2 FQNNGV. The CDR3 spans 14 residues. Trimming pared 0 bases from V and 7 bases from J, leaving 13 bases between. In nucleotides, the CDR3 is TGTGCCAGCAGCTTAGATTACAACTTACGGGAGCAGTACTTC. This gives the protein CASSLDYNLREQYF.

DNA for the CDR3: TGTGCCTGGGCCACAGGGGCGCGGACTGAAGCTTTCTTT. This sequence encodes CAWATGARTEAFF. This rearrangement joins TRBV30 to TRBJ1-1; 7 bases align to TRBD1. Trimming at V came to 5 bases and at J to 5 bases, leaving 8 bases not matched to a gene. Germline loops: CDR1 GTSNPN, CDR2 SVGIG (reference sequence). The CDR3 loop spans 13 amino acids.

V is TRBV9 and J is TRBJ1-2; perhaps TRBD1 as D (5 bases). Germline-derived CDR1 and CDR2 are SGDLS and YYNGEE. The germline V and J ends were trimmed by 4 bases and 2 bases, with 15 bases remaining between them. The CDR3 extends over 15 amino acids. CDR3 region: CASSLWDVSNYGYTF. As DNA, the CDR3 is TGTGCCAGCAGCCTCTGGGACGTTAGCAACTATGGCTACACCTTC.